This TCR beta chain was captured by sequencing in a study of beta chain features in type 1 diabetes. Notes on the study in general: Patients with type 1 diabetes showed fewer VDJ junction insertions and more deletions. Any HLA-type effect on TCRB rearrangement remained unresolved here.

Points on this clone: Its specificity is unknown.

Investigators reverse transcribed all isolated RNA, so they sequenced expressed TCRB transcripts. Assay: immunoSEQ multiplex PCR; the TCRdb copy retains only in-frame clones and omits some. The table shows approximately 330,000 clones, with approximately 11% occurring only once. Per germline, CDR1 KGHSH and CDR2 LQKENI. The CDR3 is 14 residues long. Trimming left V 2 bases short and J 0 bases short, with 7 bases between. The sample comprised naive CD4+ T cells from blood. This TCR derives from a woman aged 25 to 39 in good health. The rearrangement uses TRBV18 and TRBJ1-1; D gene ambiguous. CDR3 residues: CASSPAEMNTEAFF. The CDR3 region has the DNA TGTGCCAGCTCACCAGCGGAGATGAACACTGAAGCTTTCTTT.